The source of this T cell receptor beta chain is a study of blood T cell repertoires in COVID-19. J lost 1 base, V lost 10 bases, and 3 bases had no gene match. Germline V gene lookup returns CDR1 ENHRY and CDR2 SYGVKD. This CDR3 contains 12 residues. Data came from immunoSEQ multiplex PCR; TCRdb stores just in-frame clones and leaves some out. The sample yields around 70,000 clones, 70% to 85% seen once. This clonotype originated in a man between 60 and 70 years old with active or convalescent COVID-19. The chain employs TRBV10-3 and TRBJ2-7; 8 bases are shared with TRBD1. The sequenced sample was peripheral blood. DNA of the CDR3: TGTGCCACAGGACAGGGTTCCTACGAGCAGTACTTC. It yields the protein CATGQGSYEQYF.